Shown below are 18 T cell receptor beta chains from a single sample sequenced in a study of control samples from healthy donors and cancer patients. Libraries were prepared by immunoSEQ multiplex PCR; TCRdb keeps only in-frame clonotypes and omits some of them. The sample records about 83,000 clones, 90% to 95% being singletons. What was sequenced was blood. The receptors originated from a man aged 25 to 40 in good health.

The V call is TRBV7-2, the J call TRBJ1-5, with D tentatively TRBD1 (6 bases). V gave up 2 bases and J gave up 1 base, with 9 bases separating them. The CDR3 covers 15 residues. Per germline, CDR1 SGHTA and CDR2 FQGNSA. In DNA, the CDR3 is TGTGCCAGCAGCTTAAGGGGGGAGAGCAATCAGCCCCAGCATTTT. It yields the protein CASSLRGESNQPQHF. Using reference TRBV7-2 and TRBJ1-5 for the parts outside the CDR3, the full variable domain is GAGVSQSPSNKVTEKGKDVELRCDPISGHTALYWYRQSLGQGLEFLIYFQGNSAPDKSGLPSDRFSAERTGGSVSTLTIQRTQQEDSAVYLCASSLRGESNQPQHFGDGTRLSIL.

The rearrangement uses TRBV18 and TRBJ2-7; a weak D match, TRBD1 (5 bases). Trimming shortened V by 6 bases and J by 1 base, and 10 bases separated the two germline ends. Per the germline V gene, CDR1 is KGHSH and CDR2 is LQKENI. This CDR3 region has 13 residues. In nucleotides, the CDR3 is TGTGCCAGCTCCCTAGACAGTTCCTACGAGCAGTACTTC. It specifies CASSLDSSYEQYF.

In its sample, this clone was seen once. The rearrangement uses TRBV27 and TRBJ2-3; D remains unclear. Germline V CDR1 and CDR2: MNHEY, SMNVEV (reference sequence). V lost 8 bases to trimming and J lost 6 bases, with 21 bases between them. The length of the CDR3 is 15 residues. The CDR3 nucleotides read TGTGCCAGCTATCCCGAACTATCCCCAAGGGATACGCAGTATTTT. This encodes CASYPELSPRDTQYF.

CDR3 bases: TGTGCCAGCCGCGGGACATCGAACACCGGGGAGCTGTTTTTT. It specifies CASRGTSNTGELFF. J is TRBJ2-2 and V is TRBV25-1; perhaps D is TRBD1 or TRBD2 (6 bases each). The V gene's germline CDR1 is MGHDK and CDR2 SYGVNS. V was clipped by 8 bases and J by 0 bases, with 10 bases between them. The CDR3 spans 14 residues.

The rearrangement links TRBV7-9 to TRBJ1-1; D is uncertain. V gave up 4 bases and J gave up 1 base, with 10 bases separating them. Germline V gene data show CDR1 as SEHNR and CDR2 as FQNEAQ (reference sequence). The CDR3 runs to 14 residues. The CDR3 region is CASSSLNQNTEAFF. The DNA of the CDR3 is TGTGCCAGCAGCTCGCTTAACCAGAACACTGAAGCTTTCTTT. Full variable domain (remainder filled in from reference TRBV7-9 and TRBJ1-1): DTGVSQNPRHKITKRGQNVTFRCDPISEHNRLYWYRQTLGQGPEFLTYFQNEAQLEKSRLLSDRFSAERPKGSFSTLEIQRTEQGDSAMYLCASSSLNQNTEAFFGQGTRLTVV.

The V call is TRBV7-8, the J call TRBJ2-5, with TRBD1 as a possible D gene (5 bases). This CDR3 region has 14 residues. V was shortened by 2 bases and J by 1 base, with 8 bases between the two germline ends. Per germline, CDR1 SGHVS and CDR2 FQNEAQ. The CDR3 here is CASSLPQGQETQYF. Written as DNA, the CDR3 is TGTGCCAGCAGCTTACCCCAGGGCCAAGAGACCCAGTACTTC.

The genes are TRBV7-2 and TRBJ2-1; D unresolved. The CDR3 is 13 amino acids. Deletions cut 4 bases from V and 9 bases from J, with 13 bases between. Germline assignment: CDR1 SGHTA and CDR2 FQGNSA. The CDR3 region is CASSYYIWGEQFF. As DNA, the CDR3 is TGTGCCAGCAGCTATTACATATGGGGTGAGCAGTTCTTC.

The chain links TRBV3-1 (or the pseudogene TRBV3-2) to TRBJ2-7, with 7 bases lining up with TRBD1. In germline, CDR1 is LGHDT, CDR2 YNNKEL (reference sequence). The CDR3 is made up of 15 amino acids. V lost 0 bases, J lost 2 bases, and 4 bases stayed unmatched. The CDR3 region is CASSQDRTGAYEQYF. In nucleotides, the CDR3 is TGTGCCAGCAGCCAAGATCGGACAGGAGCCTACGAGCAGTACTTC.

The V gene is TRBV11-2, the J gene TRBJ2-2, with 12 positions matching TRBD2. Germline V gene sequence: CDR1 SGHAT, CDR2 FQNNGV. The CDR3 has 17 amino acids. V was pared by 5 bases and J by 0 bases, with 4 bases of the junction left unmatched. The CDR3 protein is CASSPSGGAPNTGELFF. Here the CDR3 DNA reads TGTGCCAGCAGCCCTAGCGGGGGGGCCCCGAACACCGGGGAGCTGTTTTTT.

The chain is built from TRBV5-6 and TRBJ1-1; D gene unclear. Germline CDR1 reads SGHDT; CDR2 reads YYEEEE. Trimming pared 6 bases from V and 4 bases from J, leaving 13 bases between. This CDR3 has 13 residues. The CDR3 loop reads CASNQREATEAFF. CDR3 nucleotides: TGTGCCAGCAACCAGAGGGAGGCCACTGAAGCTTTCTTT.

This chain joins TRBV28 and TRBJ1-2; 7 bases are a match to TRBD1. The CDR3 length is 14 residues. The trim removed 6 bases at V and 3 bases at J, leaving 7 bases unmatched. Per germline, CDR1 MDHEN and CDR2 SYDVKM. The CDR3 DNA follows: TGTGCCAGCAGACCGGACAGGCTATACTATGGCTACACCTTC. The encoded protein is CASRPDRLYYGYTF.

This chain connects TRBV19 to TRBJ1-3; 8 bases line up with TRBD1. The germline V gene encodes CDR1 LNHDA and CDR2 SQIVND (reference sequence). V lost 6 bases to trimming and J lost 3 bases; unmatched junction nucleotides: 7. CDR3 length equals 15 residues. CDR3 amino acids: CASRAQGAHGNTIYF. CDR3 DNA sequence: TGTGCCAGTAGGGCCCAGGGGGCGCATGGAAACACCATATATTTT.

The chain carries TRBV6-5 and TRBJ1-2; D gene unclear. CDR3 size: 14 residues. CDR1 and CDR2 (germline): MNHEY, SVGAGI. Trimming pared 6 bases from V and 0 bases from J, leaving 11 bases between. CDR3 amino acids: CASRSTGSNYGYTF. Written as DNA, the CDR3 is TGTGCCAGCAGATCCACGGGATCTAACTATGGCTACACCTTC.

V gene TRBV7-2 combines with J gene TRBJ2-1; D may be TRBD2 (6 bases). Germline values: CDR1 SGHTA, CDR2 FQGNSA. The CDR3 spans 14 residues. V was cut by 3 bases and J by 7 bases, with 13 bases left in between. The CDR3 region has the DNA TGTGCCAGCAGCTTGGGCGGGGCGGGGAATGAGCAGTTCTTC. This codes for CASSLGGAGNEQFF.

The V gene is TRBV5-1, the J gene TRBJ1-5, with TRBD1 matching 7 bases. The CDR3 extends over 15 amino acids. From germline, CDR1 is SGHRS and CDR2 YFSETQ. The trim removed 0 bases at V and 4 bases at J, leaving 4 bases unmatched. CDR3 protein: CASSLAGQANQPQHF. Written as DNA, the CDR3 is TGCGCCAGCAGCTTGGCCGGACAGGCTAATCAGCCCCAGCATTTT.

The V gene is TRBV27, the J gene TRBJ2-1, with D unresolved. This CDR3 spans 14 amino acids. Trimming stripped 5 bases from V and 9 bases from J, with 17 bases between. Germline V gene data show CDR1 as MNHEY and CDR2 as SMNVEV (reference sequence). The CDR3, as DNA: TGTGCCAGCAGTCCCTCCCCCGGTCATCGTGAGCAGTTCTTC. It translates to CASSPSPGHREQFF.

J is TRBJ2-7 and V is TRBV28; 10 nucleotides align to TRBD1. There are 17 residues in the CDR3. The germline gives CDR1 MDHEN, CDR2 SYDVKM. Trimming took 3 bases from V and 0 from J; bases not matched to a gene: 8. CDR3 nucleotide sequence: TGTGCCAGCAGTTTTCAACCGGGACAGGGGCTCTCCTACGAGCAGTACTTC. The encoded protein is CASSFQPGQGLSYEQYF.

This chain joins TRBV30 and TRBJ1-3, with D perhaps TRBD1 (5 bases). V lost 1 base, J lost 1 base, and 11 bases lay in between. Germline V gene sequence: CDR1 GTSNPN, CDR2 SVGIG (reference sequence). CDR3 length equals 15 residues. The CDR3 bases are TGTGCCTGGAGTGCGGACAATCTTTCTGGAAACACCATATATTTT. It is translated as CAWSADNLSGNTIYF.